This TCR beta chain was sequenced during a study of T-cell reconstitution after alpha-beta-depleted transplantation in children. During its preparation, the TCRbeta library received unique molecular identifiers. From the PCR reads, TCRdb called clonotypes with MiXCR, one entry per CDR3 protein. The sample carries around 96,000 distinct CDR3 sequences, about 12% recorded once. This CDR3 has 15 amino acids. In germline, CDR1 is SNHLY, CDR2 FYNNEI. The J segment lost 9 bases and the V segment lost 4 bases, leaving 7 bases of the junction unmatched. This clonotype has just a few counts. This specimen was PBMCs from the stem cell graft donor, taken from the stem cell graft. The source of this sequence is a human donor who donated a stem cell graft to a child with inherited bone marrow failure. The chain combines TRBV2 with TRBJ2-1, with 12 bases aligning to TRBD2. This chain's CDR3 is CASSGSSGRATEQFF. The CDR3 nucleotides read TGTGCCAGCAGTGGATCTAGCGGGAGGGCCACTGAGCAGTTCTTC. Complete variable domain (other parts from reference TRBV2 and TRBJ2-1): EPEVTQTPSHQVTQMGQEVILRCVPISNHLYFYWYRQILGQKVEFLVSFYNNEISEKSEIFDDQFSVERPDGSNFTLKIRSTKLEDSAMYFCASSGSSGRATEQFFGPGTRLTVL.